The 2 T cell receptor beta chains below all came from one sample that was sequenced in a study of blood T cell repertoires in COVID-19. Method: immunoSEQ multiplex PCR; TCRdb's copy keeps in-frame clones and lacks some. The sample shows about 40,000 clones, approximately 90% of them seen only once. Sequenced input: peripheral blood. These receptors all come from a man between 60 and 75 years old with acute or convalescent COVID-19.

V and J are TRBV5-6 and TRBJ2-7; the match to TRBD1 covers 7 bases. V dropped 5 bases and J dropped 3; count of bases not matched to a gene: 11. The germline V gene has CDR1 SGHDT and CDR2 YYEEEE. This CDR3 contains 15 residues. The CDR3 nucleotides read TGTGCCAGCAGTCCTCAGGGGGAAGGGTACTACGAGCAGTACTTC. As protein: CASSPQGEGYYEQYF. The full variable domain, with the rest looked up from reference TRBV5-6 and TRBJ2-7, is DAGVTQSPTHLIKTRGQQVTLRCSPKSGHDTVSWYQQALGQGPQFIFQYYEEEERQRGNFPDRFSGHQFPNYSSELNVNALLLGDSALYLCASSPQGEGYYEQYFGPGTRLTVT.

The J gene is TRBJ1-6, the V gene TRBV5-4; D is unclear. The CDR3 runs 16 residues. With 0 bases removed from V and 7 bases from J, the gap between germline ends came to 14 bases. Looked up from germline, CDR1 is SGHNT and CDR2 is YYREEE (reference sequence). The CDR3 spells CASSLVPGSLNSPLHF. CDR3 sequence (DNA): TGTGCCAGCAGCTTGGTGCCAGGATCTCTAAATTCACCCCTCCACTTT.